Below are 18 T cell receptor beta chains sequenced from a single sample in a study of monozygotic twins with inflammatory bowel disease. Following a re-call of the 5' RACE reads, TCRdb has one entry per CDR3 protein and lacks DNA. Here the sample table reports 200,000 to 250,000 distinct CDR3 sequences. Sequenced material: blood. These receptors came from a human donor with ulcerative colitis or Crohn's disease, or a healthy co-twin of an affected twin (not recorded which).

The CDR3 sequence is CASSLEASGSGETQYF. The rearrangement uses TRBV7-2 and TRBJ2-5; the TRBD2 assignment by TCRdb is unverifiable without DNA. The CDR3 has 16 amino acids. The V gene's germline CDR1 is SGHTA and CDR2 FQGNSA.

This sequence joins TRBV7-9 and TRBJ2-2; TCRdb selects TRBD2, and the lack of DNA leaves this call unchecked. The germline gives CDR1 SEHNR, CDR2 FQNEAQ (reference sequence). This CDR3 is built from 16 residues. The CDR3: CASSQSGGTNTGELFF.

The chain uses TRBV7-9 and TRBJ2-3; the TRBD1 assignment by TCRdb is unverifiable without DNA. CDR3 length: 17 amino acids. Germline V CDR1 and CDR2: SEHNR, FQNEAQ (reference sequence). The CDR3 sequence: CASSLVDWAEGTDTQYF.

V is TRBV5-1 and J is TRBJ2-1; checking the TCRdb D call of TRBD2 is not possible without DNA. The CDR3 is 16 amino acids. CDR1 SGHRS and CDR2 YFSETQ come from the germline V gene. CDR3 residues: CASSLVAGEGNNEQFF.

This chain uses TRBV29-1 with TRBJ2-1; the TCRdb call, TRBD1, lacks DNA for checking. CDR3 size: 13 residues. Germline-derived CDR1 and CDR2 are SQVTM and ANQGSEA. CDR3 sequence reads: CSAVTDRGNEQFF.

The rearrangement links TRBV7-9 to TRBJ2-1; TCRdb gives TRBD2 as the D gene, but with no DNA this cannot be confirmed. In germline, CDR1 is SEHNR, CDR2 FQNEAQ (reference sequence). The length of the CDR3 is 16 residues. CDR3 loop: CASSSGTSGSLHEQFF.

The rearrangement links TRBV19 to TRBJ2-3; TCRdb reports TRBD2, a call that lacks DNA to check it against. Germline loops: CDR1 LNHDA, CDR2 SQIVND (reference sequence). CDR3 length: 14 residues. Here the CDR3 reads CASSWGLGLDTQYF.

This CDR3 reads CTTRTGYNEQFF. The chain couples TRBV15 to TRBJ2-1; the TRBD1 assignment by TCRdb is unverifiable without DNA. Per the germline V gene, CDR1 is LNHNV and CDR2 is YYDKDF (reference sequence). This CDR3 has 12 residues.

The rearrangement uses TRBV24-1 and TRBJ2-1; TCRdb lists TRBD1, though no DNA is available to test this call. This CDR3 is built from 15 residues. Germline CDR1 KGHDR, CDR2 SFDVKD. The CDR3 is CATSDLAGTYNEQFF.

The rearrangement uses TRBV27 and TRBJ2-1; lacking DNA, the TRBD2 call made by TCRdb goes unchecked. From germline, CDR1 is MNHEY and CDR2 SMNVEV (reference sequence). The CDR3 is 15 amino acids. The CDR3 protein is CASSLRTSGSGEQFF.

The J gene is TRBJ2-5, the V gene TRBV7-8; TCRdb returns TRBD1, unconfirmable since there is no DNA. Per germline, CDR1 SGHVS and CDR2 FQNEAQ. The CDR3 is 15 residues long. This CDR3 is CASSLGVTGPGTQYF.

The chain combines TRBV12-3 or TRBV12-4 with TRBJ1-1. This CDR3 is 14 amino acids long. The CDR3: CASTHGRLRAEAFF.

The chain links TRBV6-1 to TRBJ1-1. Germline V lookup: CDR1 MNHNS, CDR2 SASEGT. This CDR3 has 16 residues. The CDR3: CASRDSNGGANAEAFF.

This chain uses TRBV5-1 with TRBJ1-2. The CDR3 loop spans 13 amino acids. Germline V gene data show CDR1 as SGHRS and CDR2 as YFSETQ. CDR3 in amino acids: CASSLSASGGYTF.

The CDR3 protein is CASSISYRDTEQFF. This chain uses TRBV2 with TRBJ2-1; TCRdb's D call, TRBD1, is unchecked because there is no DNA. CDR3 length equals 14 residues. Germline assignment: CDR1 SNHLY and CDR2 FYNNEI.

This rearrangement joins TRBV29-1 to TRBJ1-1. The CDR3 consists of 11 residues. Germline V CDR1 and CDR2: SQVTM, ANQGSEA. The CDR3 loop reads CSVEGGQGAFF.

The V call is TRBV3-1, the J call TRBJ2-5; TCRdb proposes TRBD2, but this gene call is untestable without DNA. The CDR3 is made up of 14 amino acids. Germline V lookup: CDR1 LGHDT, CDR2 YNNKEL (reference sequence). This CDR3 is CASSQGIGGETQYF.

The V call is TRBV29-1, the J call TRBJ2-1; no DNA is available, so the TRBD1 call from TCRdb remains unchecked. Germline V gene sequence: CDR1 SQVTM, CDR2 ANQGSEA. CDR3 length: 13 residues. Here the CDR3 reads CSVTGEFYNEQFF.